The source of this TCR beta chain is a study of shared clonotypes between healthy human individuals. Clones were read by immunoSEQ multiplex PCR, and TCRdb kept only the in-frame ones, dropping some. The sample contains about 480,000 clones, 60% to 80% of which appear only once. The clonotype originates from a woman in her 40s in good health. Some clones in this sample may be carry-over from other donors' samples. Sequenced: PBMCs.

This CDR3 is CASSMGGAKNIQYF. The CDR3 nucleotides read TGTGCCAGTAGTATGGGAGGAGCCAAAAACATTCAGTACTTC. The rearrangement uses TRBV19 and TRBJ2-4; tentative D call: TRBD2 (6 bases). The V end was cut by 3 bases, the J end by 0 bases, with 6 bases between. CDR1 is LNHDA and CDR2 is SQIVND in the germline V gene (reference sequence). This CDR3 spans 14 amino acids.